This TCR beta chain is drawn from a study of type 1 regulatory T cells. At the level of the study: This in vitro CD4 product, T-allo10, is enriched for Tr1 cells and alloantigen-specific.

MiXCR, applied by TCRdb to the reads, yields one record per CDR3 protein. The sample comprises 25,000 or so distinct CDR3 sequences, approximately 77% of which are singletons, and roughly an eighth rests with the top ten. V was clipped by 4 bases and J by 3 bases, with 10 bases between them. Germline CDR1 KGHSH, CDR2 LQKENI. The CDR3 totals 13 residues. The graft donor-derived T-allo10 cells reportedly recognize host alloantigens, are anergic, and suppress alloantigen-specifically. As for this clonotype: Its antigen remains unidentified.

The sequenced sample was cultured T cells, either the whole culture or a sorted T cell fraction (not recorded which). Noted subset: Tr1-enriched cell product generated in vitro against host alloantigens. The chain joins TRBV18 to TRBJ2-7; D gene ambiguous. This TCR derives from a human donor in good health. CDR3 bases: TGTGCCAGCTCACTCGGGTCACTCTACGAGCAGTACTTC. This codes for CASSLGSLYEQYF. The whole variable domain, filled in from reference TRBV18 and TRBJ2-7, reads NAGVMQNPRHLVRRRGQEARLRCSPMKGHSHVYWYRQLPEEGLKFMVYLQKENIIDESGMPKERFSAEFPKEGPSILRIQQVVRGDSAAYFCASSLGSLYEQYFGPGTRLTVT.